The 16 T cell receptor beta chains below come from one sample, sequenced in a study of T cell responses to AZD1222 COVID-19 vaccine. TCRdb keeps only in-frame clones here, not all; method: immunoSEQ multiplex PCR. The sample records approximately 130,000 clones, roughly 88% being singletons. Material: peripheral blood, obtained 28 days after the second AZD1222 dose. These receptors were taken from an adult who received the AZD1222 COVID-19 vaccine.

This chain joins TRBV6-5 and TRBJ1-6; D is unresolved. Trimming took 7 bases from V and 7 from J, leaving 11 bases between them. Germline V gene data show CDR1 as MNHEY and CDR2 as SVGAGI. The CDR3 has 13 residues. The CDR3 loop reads CASNLGQNSPLHF. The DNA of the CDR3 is TGTGCCAGCAACCTAGGGCAGAATTCACCCCTCCACTTT.

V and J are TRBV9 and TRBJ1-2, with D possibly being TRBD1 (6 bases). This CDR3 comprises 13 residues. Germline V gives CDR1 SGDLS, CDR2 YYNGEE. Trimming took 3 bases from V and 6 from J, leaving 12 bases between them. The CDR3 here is CASSETGRNGYTF. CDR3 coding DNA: TGTGCCAGCAGCGAAACAGGGAGGAATGGCTACACCTTC.

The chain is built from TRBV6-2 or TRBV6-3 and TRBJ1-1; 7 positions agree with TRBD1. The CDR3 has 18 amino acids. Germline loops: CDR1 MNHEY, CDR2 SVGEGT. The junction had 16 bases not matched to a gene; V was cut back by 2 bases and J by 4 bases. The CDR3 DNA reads TGTGCCAGCAGTTACACGAAGGGAGGGGGCGCAGGTTTCACTGAAGCTTTCTTT. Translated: CASSYTKGGGAGFTEAFF.

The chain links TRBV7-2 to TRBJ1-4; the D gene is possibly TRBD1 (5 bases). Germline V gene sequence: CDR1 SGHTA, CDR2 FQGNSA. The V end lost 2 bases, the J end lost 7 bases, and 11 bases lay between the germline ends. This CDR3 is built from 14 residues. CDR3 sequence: CASSLPGSLEKLFF. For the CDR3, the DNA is TGTGCCAGCAGCTTACCAGGGAGTCTTGAAAAACTGTTTTTT.

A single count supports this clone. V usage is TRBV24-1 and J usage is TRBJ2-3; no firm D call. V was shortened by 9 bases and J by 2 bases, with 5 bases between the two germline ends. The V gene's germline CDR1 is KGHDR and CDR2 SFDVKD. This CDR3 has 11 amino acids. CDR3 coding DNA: TGTGCCACCTCTTACACAGATACGCAGTATTTT. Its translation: CATSYTDTQYF.

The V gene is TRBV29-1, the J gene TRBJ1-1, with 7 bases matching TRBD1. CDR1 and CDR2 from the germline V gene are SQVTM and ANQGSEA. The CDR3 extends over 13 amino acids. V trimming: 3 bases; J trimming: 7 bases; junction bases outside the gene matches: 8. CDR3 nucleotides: TGCAGCGTTGAGACAGGGATGGGTAGTGAAGCTTTCTTT. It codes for CSVETGMGSEAFF.

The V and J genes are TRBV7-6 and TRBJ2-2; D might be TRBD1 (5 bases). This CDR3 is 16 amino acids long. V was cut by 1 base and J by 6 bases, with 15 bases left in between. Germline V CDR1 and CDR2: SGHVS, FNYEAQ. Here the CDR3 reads CASSLVVIRDSGELFF. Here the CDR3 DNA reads TGTGCCAGCAGCTTAGTAGTTATCAGGGATTCCGGGGAGCTGTTTTTT.

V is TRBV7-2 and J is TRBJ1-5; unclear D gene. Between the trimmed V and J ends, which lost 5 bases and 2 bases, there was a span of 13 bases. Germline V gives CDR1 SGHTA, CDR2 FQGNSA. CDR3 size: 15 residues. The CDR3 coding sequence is TGTGCCAGCAGCCCAGACTCATCTGGCAATCAGCCCCAGCATTTT. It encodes CASSPDSSGNQPQHF.

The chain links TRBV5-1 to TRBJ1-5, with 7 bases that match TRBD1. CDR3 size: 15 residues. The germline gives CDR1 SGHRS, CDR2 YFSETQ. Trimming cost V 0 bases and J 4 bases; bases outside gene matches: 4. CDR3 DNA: TGCGCCAGCAGCTTGGATCTGACAGGGAATCAGCCCCAGCATTTT. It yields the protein CASSLDLTGNQPQHF. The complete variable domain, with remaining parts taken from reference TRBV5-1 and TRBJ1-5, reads KAGVTQTPRYLIKTRGQQVTLSCSPISGHRSVSWYQQTPGQGLQFLFEYFSETQRNKGNFPGRFSGRQFSNSRSEMNVSTLELGDSALYLCASSLDLTGNQPQHFGDGTRLSIL.

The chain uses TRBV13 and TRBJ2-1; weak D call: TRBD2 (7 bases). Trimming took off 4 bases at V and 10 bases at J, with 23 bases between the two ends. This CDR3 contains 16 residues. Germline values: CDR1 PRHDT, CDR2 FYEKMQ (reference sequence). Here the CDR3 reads CASSSTSSGGRAEQFF. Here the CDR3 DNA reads TGTGCCAGCAGCTCGACCTCCTCCGGGGGGCGGGCAGAGCAGTTCTTC.

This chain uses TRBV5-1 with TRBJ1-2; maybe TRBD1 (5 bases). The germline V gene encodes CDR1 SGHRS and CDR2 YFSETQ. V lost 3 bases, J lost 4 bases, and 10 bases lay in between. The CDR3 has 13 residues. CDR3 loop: CASSYDRSYGYTF. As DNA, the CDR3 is TGCGCCAGCAGCTACGACAGATCCTATGGCTACACCTTC.

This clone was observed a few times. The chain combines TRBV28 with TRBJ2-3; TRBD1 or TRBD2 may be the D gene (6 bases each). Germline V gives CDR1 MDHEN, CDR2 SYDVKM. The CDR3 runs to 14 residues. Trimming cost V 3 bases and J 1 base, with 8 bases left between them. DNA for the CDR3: TGTGCCAGCAGTTTTAGGGGGGGCACAGATACGCAGTATTTT. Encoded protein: CASSFRGGTDTQYF.

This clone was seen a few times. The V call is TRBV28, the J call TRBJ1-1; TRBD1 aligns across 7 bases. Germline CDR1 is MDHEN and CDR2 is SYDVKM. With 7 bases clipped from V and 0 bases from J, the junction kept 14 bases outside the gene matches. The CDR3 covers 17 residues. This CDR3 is CASNLVDSGQMNTEAFF. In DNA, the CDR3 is TGTGCCAGCAATCTTGTGGACTCGGGACAGATGAACACTGAAGCTTTCTTT.

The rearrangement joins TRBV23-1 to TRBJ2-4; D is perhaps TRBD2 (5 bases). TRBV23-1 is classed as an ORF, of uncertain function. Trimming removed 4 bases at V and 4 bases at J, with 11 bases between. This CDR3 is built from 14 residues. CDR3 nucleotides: TGCGCCAGCAGTCGTTCGGGCGGGAAAAACATTCAGTACTTC. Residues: CASSRSGGKNIQYF.

The CDR3 loop is CASSLGRSGLAEGEQFF. The CDR3 bases are TGCGCCAGCAGCTTGGGACGATCGGGCCTAGCCGAGGGTGAGCAGTTCTTC. The chain uses TRBV5-1 and TRBJ2-1; D perhaps matches TRBD2 (5 bases). The CDR3 has 17 amino acids. Between the trimmed V and J ends, which lost 0 bases and 9 bases, there was a span of 22 bases. CDR1 is SGHRS, CDR2 YFSETQ, per germline.

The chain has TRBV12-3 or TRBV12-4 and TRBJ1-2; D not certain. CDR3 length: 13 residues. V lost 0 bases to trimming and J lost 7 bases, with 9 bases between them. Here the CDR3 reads CASSLAVFSGYTF. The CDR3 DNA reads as TGTGCCAGCAGTTTAGCCGTCTTTTCTGGCTACACCTTC.